The 24 T cell receptor beta chains below come from one sample, sequenced in a study of CD8 T cells in Susac syndrome. Reverse transcription of roughly 0.5 to 1 ug RNA was carried out with random hexamers. One entry per CDR3 protein, called by TCRdb with MiXCR from the immunoSEQ multiplex PCR reads. The sample includes under 250,000 distinct CDR3 sequences, over 90% of them seen just once. Sequenced sample: CD4+ T cells from PBMCs. Receptors originate from a human donor with Susac syndrome.

The sample holds one count of this clonotype. The chain combines TRBV6-5 with TRBJ1-2; maybe TRBD1 (5 bases). V dropped 6 bases and J dropped 4 bases, with 12 bases sitting between them. The CDR3 is 13 residues long. The V gene's germline CDR1 is MNHEY and CDR2 SVGAGI. The CDR3 DNA reads TGTGCCAGCAGGGGGGGGACTGCCTATGGCTACACCTTC. It translates to CASRGGTAYGYTF.

About this clonotype: One end of the junction does not line up with germline, which may come from a read error. The genes are TRBV19 and TRBJ1-1; 7 bases fit TRBD1. This CDR3 has 14 amino acids. Germline V gene data show CDR1 as LNHDA and CDR2 as SQIVND (reference sequence). This CDR3 is CASSVDREPDEAFF. The CDR3 DNA sequence: TGTGCCAGTAGTGTAGACAGGGAGCCCGATGAAGCTTTCTTT.

The chain carries TRBV18 and TRBJ1-2; the D is unclear. Trimming left V 0 bases short and J 8 bases short, with 7 bases between. Germline V CDR1 and CDR2: KGHSH, LQKENI. The CDR3 length is 12 residues. The CDR3 sequence is CASSPPPLGYTF. CDR3 nucleotides: TGTGCCAGCTCACCACCTCCTCTCGGCTACACCTTC.

The chain combines TRBV6-2 or TRBV6-3 with TRBJ1-6; D gene ambiguous. The V gene's germline CDR1 is MNHEY and CDR2 SVGEGT. The CDR3 contains 14 residues. V was pared by 4 bases and J by 7 bases, with 11 bases between. This chain's CDR3 is CASSFVGLNSPLHF. In DNA form, the CDR3 reads TGTGCCAGCAGTTTCGTAGGACTGAATTCACCCCTCCACTTT.

V usage is TRBV14 and J usage is TRBJ1-5; a possible D gene is TRBD1 (5 bases). CDR1 and CDR2 from the germline V gene are SGHDN and FVKESK. The CDR3 has 16 amino acids. Trimming took off 0 bases at V and 7 bases at J, with 16 bases between the two ends. The DNA for the CDR3 is TGTGCCAGCAGCCAAGATCCCGGGCAGGGACGCCAGCCCCAGCATTTT. Translation: CASSQDPGQGRQPQHF.

This chain joins TRBV28 and TRBJ1-2; 10 nucleotides agree with TRBD1. CDR3 length equals 15 residues. V lost 4 bases to trimming and J lost 3 bases; unmatched junction nucleotides: 5. Germline CDR1 and CDR2: MDHEN and SYDVKM. The CDR3: CASSSGTGEDYGYTF. CDR3 DNA: TGTGCCAGCAGTTCCGGGACAGGGGAAGACTATGGCTACACCTTC.

The chain recombines TRBV29-1 with TRBJ2-7, with no clear D. In germline, CDR1 is SQVTM, CDR2 ANQGSEA. This CDR3 has 13 amino acids. V was shortened by 4 bases and J by 5 bases, with 15 bases between the two germline ends. CDR3: CSVAGPMNHEQYF. The CDR3 region has the DNA TGCAGCGTTGCAGGACCTATGAACCACGAGCAGTACTTC.

This clonotype appeared once. CDR3 DNA: TGTGCCAGCAGCGGATTTCAGGGTTCCGATGAGCAGTTCTTC. This encodes CASSGFQGSDEQFF. This sequence joins TRBV3-1 and TRBJ2-1; tentative D call: TRBD1 (5 bases). Germline CDR1 reads LGHDT; CDR2 reads YNNKEL (reference sequence). CDR3 length: 14 residues. Trimming cost V 5 bases and J 8 bases, with 16 bases left between them.

The chain employs TRBV6-2 or TRBV6-3 and TRBJ2-1; D is uncertain. Between the trimmed V and J ends, which lost 2 bases and 7 bases, there was a span of 15 bases. CDR1 and CDR2 from the germline V gene are MNHEY and SVGEGT. The CDR3 covers 15 residues. The CDR3 is CASSYPPELKNEQFF. The CDR3 DNA reads TGTGCCAGCAGTTACCCCCCAGAGCTTAAAAATGAGCAGTTCTTC.

The chain joins TRBV27 to TRBJ1-3; D might be TRBD1 (5 bases). CDR1 and CDR2 from the germline V gene are MNHEY and SMNVEV (reference sequence). V was shortened by 5 bases and J by 0 bases, with 11 bases between the two germline ends. This CDR3 is 15 amino acids long. CDR3: CASSPTASSGNTIYF. The CDR3, as DNA: TGTGCCAGCAGTCCGACAGCCTCCTCTGGAAACACCATATATTTT.

The gene calls are TRBV5-6 and TRBJ1-6; D possibly corresponds to TRBD1 (6 bases). V lost 1 base to trimming and J lost 8 bases, with 16 bases between them. Germline CDR1 reads SGHDT; CDR2 reads YYEEEE. The CDR3 runs 16 residues. CDR3 bases: TGTGCCAGCAGCTTGTTTATAGCAGGGGAAGATTCACCCCTCCACTTT. Translation gives CASSLFIAGEDSPLHF.

The chain carries TRBV3-1 and TRBJ2-5; maybe TRBD1 (5 bases). The CDR3 covers 17 residues. From germline, CDR1 is LGHDT and CDR2 YNNKEL (reference sequence). The V end lost 4 bases, the J end lost 0 bases, and 18 bases lay between the germline ends. The CDR3 spells CASSPNRAGKDQETQYF. The CDR3 nucleotides read TGTGCCAGCAGCCCCAACCGGGCAGGGAAGGACCAAGAGACCCAGTACTTC.

The chain has TRBV24-1 and TRBJ1-2; D call uncertain. V lost 6 bases to trimming and J lost 2 bases, with 12 bases between them. From germline, CDR1 is KGHDR and CDR2 SFDVKD. This CDR3 contains 14 residues. CDR3 sequence reads: CATSPEDGNYGYTF. The CDR3 region has the DNA TGTGCCACCAGTCCAGAGGACGGGAACTATGGCTACACCTTC.

The J gene is TRBJ2-1, the V gene TRBV24-1, with 11 nucleotides matching TRBD1. The CDR3 runs 16 residues. The germline gives CDR1 KGHDR, CDR2 SFDVKD. V shed 2 bases, J shed 9 bases, and the junction held 8 bases outside the gene matches. The CDR3: CATSDSGQGAMGEQFF. As DNA, the CDR3 is TGTGCCACCAGTGATTCTGGACAGGGGGCGATGGGTGAGCAGTTCTTC.

The V and J genes are TRBV12-3 or TRBV12-4 and TRBJ1-6, with 7 bases matching TRBD1. This CDR3 comprises 14 residues. After removal of 5 bases from V and 8 bases from J, the junction contained 6 bases not matched to a gene. The CDR3 DNA is TGTGCCAGCAGTATCAGGGGGGGGGATTCACCCCTCCACTTT. It encodes CASSIRGGDSPLHF.

The V and J genes are TRBV7-2 and TRBJ1-2; a possible D gene is TRBD1 (5 bases). Germline lookup yields CDR1 SGHTA and CDR2 FQGNSA. V lost 1 base, J lost 2 bases, and 8 bases lay in between. This CDR3 region has 14 residues. This chain's CDR3 is CASSLETDNYGYTF. CDR3 DNA: TGTGCCAGCAGCTTAGAGACAGACAACTATGGCTACACCTTC.

This clonotype is a singleton in its sample. The J gene is TRBJ1-1, the V gene TRBV11-1; D is unresolved. The CDR3 loop spans 13 amino acids. V was pared by 5 bases and J by 6 bases, with 13 bases between. Germline CDR1 SGHAT, CDR2 FQDESV (reference sequence). The CDR3 nucleotides are TGTGCCAGCAGCCCCCAAGCCCAATCTGAAGCTTTCTTT. Amino acid sequence: CASSPQAQSEAFF.

The V and J genes are TRBV19 and TRBJ1-5; tentative D call: TRBD1 (6 bases). The CDR3 is 13 amino acids. Trimming removed 9 bases at V and 3 bases at J, with 12 bases between. The V gene's germline CDR1 is LNHDA and CDR2 SQIVND (reference sequence). The CDR3: CASTGLYNQPQHF. The CDR3 region has the DNA TGTGCCAGCACAGGGTTGTACAATCAGCCCCAGCATTTT.

This chain links TRBV6-2 or TRBV6-3 with TRBJ1-1; 10 bases match TRBD1. The V gene end was trimmed by 4 bases and the J gene end by 2 bases; junction bases not matched to a gene: 1. The CDR3 spans 14 residues. CDR1 is MNHEY and CDR2 is SVGEGT in the germline V gene. This CDR3 reads CASSWDRGNTEAFF. The CDR3 nucleotides are TGTGCCAGCAGTTGGGACAGGGGTAACACTGAAGCTTTCTTT.

V gene TRBV4-1 combines with J gene TRBJ1-4; 10 bases are shared with TRBD1. The ends lost 6 bases at V and 7 bases at J; junction bases unmatched: 11. CDR1 is MGHRA and CDR2 is YSYEKL in the germline V gene. This CDR3 contains 16 residues. The CDR3 nucleotides read TGCGCCAGCAGGTTAACCTTCCGGGACAGGGGTGAAAAACTGTTTTTT. It codes for CASRLTFRDRGEKLFF.

This clonotype was counted a single time. The chain employs TRBV2 and TRBJ1-6; 9 bases match TRBD1. The CDR3 totals 14 residues. V lost 7 bases to trimming and J lost 10 bases; unmatched junction nucleotides: 8. CDR1 is SNHLY and CDR2 is FYNNEI in the germline V gene. This CDR3 reads CASTRDREGSPLHF. DNA for the CDR3: TGTGCCAGCACTCGGGACAGGGAGGGATCACCCCTCCACTTT.

The chain is built from TRBV15 and TRBJ1-2, with 11 bases matching TRBD1. The ends lost 1 base at V and 6 bases at J; junction bases unmatched: 4. The germline CDR1 and CDR2 sequences are LNHNV and YYDKDF (reference sequence). This CDR3 spans 15 amino acids. The chain's CDR3 is CATSRAGQGADGYTF. For the CDR3, the DNA is TGTGCCACCAGCAGAGCAGGACAGGGGGCGGATGGCTACACCTTC.

The rearrangement uses TRBV20-1 and TRBJ1-5; TRBD1 might be the D (5 bases). This CDR3 spans 14 amino acids. Germline V gives CDR1 DFQATT, CDR2 SNEGSKA (reference sequence). Trimming removed 7 bases from V and 5 bases from J, with 18 bases in between. The CDR3 DNA follows: TGCAGTGTCATAACCACAGCCAGGGATCAGCCCCAGCATTTT. Translating it yields CSVITTARDQPQHF.

The chain couples TRBV3-1 to TRBJ2-1; D is tentatively TRBD1 or TRBD2 (5 bases each). V lost 3 bases and J lost 4, with 13 bases in between. The germline CDR1 and CDR2 sequences are LGHDT and YNNKEL (reference sequence). This CDR3 region has 15 residues. CDR3 amino acids: CASSHPGRTYNEQFF. CDR3 in DNA: TGTGCCAGCAGCCATCCGGGACGAACATACAATGAGCAGTTCTTC.